The rows below give T cell receptor beta chains drawn from one sample of a study of cytomegalovirus exposure and HLA in healthy donors. Only in-frame clones appear in the TCRdb table, and some are missing; sequencing was by immunoSEQ multiplex PCR. The data contain some 320,000 clones, roughly 90% of them seen just once; the ten biggest clones take up more than 0.9%. Specimen: PBMCs. The receptors derive from a woman in her twenties or thirties in good health and CMV-seropositive. The CDR3 runs from the conserved cysteine through the conserved F or W. Fields, in order: V gene, J gene, D gene, clone size, CDR3 protein, CDR3 DNA. The D gene is left open where the match is weak. The listing skips clone size in some rows; elsewhere it reads once, few, many or a size class.

V: TRBV5-1; J: TRBJ2-5; D: TRBD2; size: -; CDR3: CASSLALAGWEDETQYF; DNA: TGCGCCAGCAGCTTGGCACTAGCGGGATGGGAGGATGAGACCCAGTACTTC
V: TRBV30; J: TRBJ1-1; D: -; size: once; CDR3: CAWSFNSQAFF; DNA: TGTGCCTGGAGTTTTAACTCCCAAGCTTTCTTT
V: TRBV27; J: TRBJ2-7; D: -; size: -; CDR3: CASSLDFLGWHF; DNA: TGTGCCAGCAGTTTGGACTTTTTGGGGTGGCACTTC
V: TRBV15; J: TRBJ2-7; D: -; size: -; CDR3: CATSRDGGYEQYF; DNA: TGTGCCACCAGCAGGGATGGGGGATACGAGCAGTACTTC
V: TRBV28; J: TRBJ2-7; D: -; size: few; CDR3: CASSLSDIQQYF; DNA: TGTGCCAGCAGTTTATCAGACATCCAGCAGTACTTC
V: TRBV10-3; J: TRBJ2-1; D: -; size: -; CDR3: CAISGFDNEQFF; DNA: TGTGCCATCAGTGGGTTCGATAATGAGCAGTTCTTC
V: TRBV13; J: TRBJ2-7; D: TRBD1; size: -; CDR3: CASSLGRGTGGDEQYF; DNA: TGTGCCAGCAGCTTAGGCCGGGGGACAGGGGGAGATGAGCAGTACTTC
V: TRBV13; J: TRBJ2-2; D: -; size: -; CDR3: CASSFGTGLADTGELFF; DNA: TGTGCCAGCAGCTTTGGGACCGGGCTAGCTGACACCGGGGAGCTGTTTTTT
V: TRBV9; J: TRBJ2-7; D: TRBD2; size: -; CDR3: CASSVGTSGTLYEQYF; DNA: TGTGCCAGCAGCGTAGGAACTAGCGGGACCCTCTACGAGCAGTACTTC
V: TRBV7-3; J: TRBJ2-5; D: -; size: -; CDR3: CASSLRGHSQETQYF; DNA: TGTGCCAGCAGCTTAAGAGGTCACAGCCAAGAGACCCAGTACTTC
V: TRBV6-5; J: TRBJ1-2; D: -; size: once; CDR3: CASSPMAAFGGYTF; DNA: TGTGCCAGCAGCCCTATGGCCGCTTTCGGGGGCTACACCTTC
V: TRBV5-1; J: TRBJ1-1; D: -; size: -; CDR3: CASSFMNTEAFF; DNA: TGCGCCAGCAGCTTTATGAACACTGAAGCTTTCTTT
V: TRBV28; J: TRBJ2-1; D: -; size: -; CDR3: CASSPRRLPDNEQFF; DNA: TGTGCCAGCAGTCCTAGGAGGTTGCCTGACAATGAGCAGTTCTTC
V: TRBV5-1; J: TRBJ2-7; D: TRBD2; size: -; CDR3: CASSGSGGQMSLVQYF; DNA: TGCGCCAGCAGCGGAAGCGGGGGGCAAATGAGTCTAGTGCAGTACTTC
V: TRBV7-6; J: TRBJ2-5; D: TRBD2; size: -; CDR3: CASSAYPPRTGRLAGGVETQYF; DNA: TGTGCCAGCAGCGCCTACCCCCCGAGGACAGGTCGACTAGCGGGAGGGGTGGAGACCCAGTACTTC